The entry below describes one T cell receptor beta chain. This entry comes from a study of blood T cell repertoires in COVID-19. Study in general: Samples came from the United States, Italy and Spain, spanning acute and convalescent COVID-19. Sources were T cells, B-cell-depleted T cells, or PBMCs; the material itself was cDNA or gDNA.

Libraries were prepared by immunoSEQ multiplex PCR; TCRdb keeps only in-frame clonotypes and omits some of them. The sample includes under 150,000 clones, 70% to 90% of them seen just once. The sequencing sample was made of peripheral blood. This receptor was identified in a man aged 35 to 55 with acute or convalescent COVID-19.

This CDR3 is CASELAGHYEQYF. The CDR3 region has the DNA TGTGCCAGCGAGCTGGCAGGACACTACGAGCAGTACTTC. The chain couples TRBV2 to TRBJ2-7; tentatively, D is TRBD1 (5 bases). CDR3 length equals 13 residues. Germline V CDR1 and CDR2: SNHLY, FYNNEI. V lost 8 bases and J 3 bases, leaving 14 bases between the germline ends.